The clone carrying this T cell receptor beta chain was observed many times. What it recognizes is unknown. Germline lookup yields CDR1 MNHEY and CDR2 SMNVEV (reference sequence). V lost 1 base to trimming and J lost 1 base, with 5 bases between them. This CDR3 is 14 amino acids long. This entry belongs to a study of Graves' ophthalmopathy and Graves' hyperthyroidism. Broader study findings: Most thyroid clonotypes expanded beyond 0.001 frequency were also found in blood.

Amplified TCR beta CDR3 regions were obtained using RNA transcripts as template. The authors performed first-round RT-PCR with HTBI primers and then a second-round multiplex PCR. One entry per CDR3 protein, called by TCRdb with MiXCR from the multiplex PCR reads. The sample consists of about 370,000 distinct CDR3 sequences, roughly 17% of them appearing once. The TCR was taken from an adult woman with stable Graves' hyperthyroidism. The material sequenced was peripheral blood. This chain links TRBV27 with TRBJ2-4; tentatively, D is TRBD1 or TRBD2 (5 bases each). The CDR3: CASSLWGAKNIQYF. For the CDR3, the DNA is TGTGCCAGCAGTTTATGGGGGGCCAAAAACATTCAGTACTTC.